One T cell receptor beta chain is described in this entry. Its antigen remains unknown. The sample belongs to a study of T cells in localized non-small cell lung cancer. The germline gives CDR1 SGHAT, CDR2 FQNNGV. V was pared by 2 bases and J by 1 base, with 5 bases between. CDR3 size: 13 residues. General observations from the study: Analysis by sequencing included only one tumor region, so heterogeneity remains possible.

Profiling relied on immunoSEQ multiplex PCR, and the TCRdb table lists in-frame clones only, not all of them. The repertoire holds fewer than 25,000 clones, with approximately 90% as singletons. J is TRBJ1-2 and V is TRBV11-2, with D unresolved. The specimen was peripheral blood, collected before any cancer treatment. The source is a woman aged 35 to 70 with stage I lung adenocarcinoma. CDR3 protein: CASSLSLNYGYTF. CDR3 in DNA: TGTGCCAGCAGCTTATCACTTAACTATGGCTACACCTTC.